These 22 T cell receptor beta chains were sequenced from one sample in a study of siplizumab effects on memory and regulatory T cells. Method: immunoSEQ multiplex PCR; TCRdb's copy keeps in-frame clones and lacks some. The sample has about 110,000 clones; about nine tenths are singletons. The sequenced material came from CD4+ T cells sorted from blood. Source of these receptors: a human donor in good health.

Written as DNA, the CDR3 is TGTGCCAGCAGTGAGGGACAGGGGGATGGCTACACCTTC. Protein product: CASSEGQGDGYTF. This chain uses TRBV6-4 with TRBJ1-2, with 11 bases aligning to TRBD1. V shed 3 bases, J shed 6 bases, and the junction held 0 bases outside the gene matches. Germline-derived CDR1 and CDR2 are MRHNA and SNTAGT. This CDR3 region has 13 residues.

The CDR3 bases are TGTGCCAGCAGCCAAGCGCAGGGGCAGGGGACAGATACGCAGTATTTT. Translated: CASSQAQGQGTDTQYF. V is TRBV4-2 and J is TRBJ2-3; the D gene is possibly TRBD1 (6 bases). Per germline, CDR1 LGHNA and CDR2 YNFKEQ. V dropped 1 base and J dropped 3 bases, with 14 bases sitting between them. The CDR3 totals 16 residues.

The chain links TRBV10-3 to TRBJ2-5, with a possible D match to TRBD1 (5 bases). Germline V lookup: CDR1 ENHRY, CDR2 SYGVKD. CDR3 length: 14 amino acids. Trimming pared 4 bases from V and 5 bases from J, leaving 14 bases between. In DNA form, the CDR3 reads TGTGCCATCAGTGGGTGGGGCGCTGGGGAGACCCAGTACTTC. Amino acids: CAISGWGAGETQYF.

This rearrangement joins TRBV15 to TRBJ2-1, with D possibly being TRBD2 (5 bases). V was trimmed by 1 base and J by 0 bases, leaving 13 bases between them. The CDR3 totals 17 residues. Germline V gene lookup returns CDR1 LNHNV and CDR2 YYDKDF (reference sequence). The CDR3 DNA sequence: TGTGCCACCAGCAGAGTGTCCGGCGGACTCTCCTACAATGAGCAGTTCTTC. As protein: CATSRVSGGLSYNEQFF. The variable domain in full, completed from reference TRBV15 and TRBJ2-1, reads DAMVIQNPRYQVTQFGKPVTLSCSQTLNHNVMYWYQQKSSQAPKLLFHYYDKDFNNEADTPDNFQSRRPNTSFCFLDIRSPGLGDTAMYLCATSRVSGGLSYNEQFFGPGTRLTVL.

The chain joins TRBV6-8 to TRBJ2-1; tentatively, D is TRBD2 (6 bases). Per germline, CDR1 MNHGY and CDR2 SAAAGT. The length of the CDR3 is 16 residues. V was pared by 2 bases and J by 4 bases, with 15 bases between. CDR3 in DNA: TGTGCCAGCAGTTACAAGGGACTTTGGATATACAATGAGCAGTTCTTC. Protein sequence: CASSYKGLWIYNEQFF.

The chain is built from TRBV6-6 and TRBJ1-2; TRBD1 aligns across 7 bases. Germline values: CDR1 MNHNY, CDR2 SVGAGI (reference sequence). CDR3 length equals 13 residues. J lost 4 bases, V lost 6 bases, and 5 bases had no gene match. The CDR3 sequence is CASRPDRVYGYTF. CDR3 coding DNA: TGTGCCAGCAGACCCGACAGGGTCTATGGCTACACCTTC.

The V and J genes are TRBV6-4 and TRBJ1-1; TRBD1 is a possible D gene (5 bases). The germline CDR1 and CDR2 sequences are MRHNA and SNTAGT. Trimming took off 6 bases at V and 1 base at J, with 12 bases between the two ends. The CDR3 spans 14 residues. The DNA of the CDR3 is TGTGCCAGCAGCCCGGGACCTGGGAACACTGAAGCTTTCTTT. This sequence encodes CASSPGPGNTEAFF.

The chain uses TRBV6-5 and TRBJ1-1; D might be TRBD1 (5 bases). Looked up from germline, CDR1 is MNHEY and CDR2 is SVGAGI. CDR3 length equals 15 residues. V lost 6 bases and J lost 0, with 14 bases in between. This CDR3 is CASSLAGTVNTEAFF. In DNA, the CDR3 is TGTGCCAGCAGCTTAGCAGGGACGGTGAACACTGAAGCTTTCTTT.

This rearrangement joins TRBV6-6 to TRBJ2-5, with 12 bases matching TRBD2. Germline CDR1 MNHNY, CDR2 SVGAGI (reference sequence). Unmatched junction bases numbered 6, after V lost 5 bases and J lost 5 bases. CDR3 length equals 15 residues. The CDR3 DNA sequence: TGTGCCAGCAGTCCCCCCGGGACTAGCGGGGAGACCCAGTACTTC. Translation gives CASSPPGTSGETQYF.

The chain carries TRBV4-1 and TRBJ2-7, with TRBD2 as a possible D gene (5 bases). Looked up from germline, CDR1 is MGHRA and CDR2 is YSYEKL. CDR3 length: 15 amino acids. V was clipped by 1 base and J by 2 bases, with 12 bases between them. CDR3 sequence: CASSQGPGSAYEQYF. CDR3 DNA: TGCGCCAGCAGCCAAGGTCCGGGGTCTGCCTACGAGCAGTACTTC.

The chain has TRBV6-4 and TRBJ1-2; 7 bases are a match to TRBD1. V lost 6 bases to trimming and J lost 2 bases; unmatched junction nucleotides: 3. The CDR3 runs 13 residues. The germline V gene has CDR1 MRHNA and CDR2 SNTAGT. The CDR3 nucleotides read TGTGCCAGCAGCAGGGGGTCAAACTATGGCTACACCTTC. It translates to CASSRGSNYGYTF.

The V and J genes are TRBV30 and TRBJ1-5; D is possibly TRBD1 (5 bases). CDR1 and CDR2 (germline): GTSNPN, SVGIG (reference sequence). CDR3 length: 14 amino acids. Trimming removed 7 bases from V and 2 bases from J, with 15 bases in between. CDR3 DNA: TGTGCCTTAGAGGACATTAGTGGCAATCAGCCCCAGCATTTT. The encoded protein is CALEDISGNQPQHF.

For the CDR3, the DNA is TGTGCCAGCAGCTTGCCCTTGAACACCGGGGAGCTGTTTTTT. Translation gives CASSLPLNTGELFF. The rearrangement uses TRBV5-4 and TRBJ2-2; D unresolved. Trimming cost V 1 base and J 1 base, with 5 bases left between them. Germline V gene sequence: CDR1 SGHNT, CDR2 YYREEE (reference sequence). The CDR3 has 14 residues.

The V gene is TRBV20-1, the J gene TRBJ2-3; D remains ambiguous. The CDR3 has 10 residues. V was clipped by 6 bases and J by 6 bases, with 7 bases between them. Germline loops: CDR1 DFQATT, CDR2 SNEGSKA (reference sequence). CDR3 residues: CSAAQDTQYF. The DNA of the CDR3 is TGCAGTGCAGCTCAGGATACGCAGTATTTT.

The chain is built from TRBV6-5 and TRBJ1-2, with a possible D match to TRBD1 (6 bases). With 0 bases removed from V and 4 bases from J, the gap between germline ends came to 12 bases. Looked up from germline, CDR1 is MNHEY and CDR2 is SVGAGI. This CDR3 is 15 amino acids long. CDR3 in DNA: TGTGCCAGCAGTTACTCGACCGGGGGCGGCTATGGCTACACCTTC. Residues: CASSYSTGGGYGYTF.

This clone was observed a handful of times. The genes are TRBV19 and TRBJ1-1; 7 bases line up with TRBD1. From germline, CDR1 is LNHDA and CDR2 SQIVND (reference sequence). This CDR3 comprises 13 residues. J gave up 5 bases and V 10 bases, and 10 bases lay outside the gene matches. CDR3 sequence: CATGNQGGTEAFF. In DNA form, the CDR3 reads TGTGCCACCGGAAATCAGGGGGGAACTGAAGCTTTCTTT.

The chain has TRBV10-3 and TRBJ2-5; a possible D gene is TRBD1 (6 bases). V was pared by 6 bases and J by 0 bases, with 11 bases between. This CDR3 contains 14 residues. Per germline, CDR1 ENHRY and CDR2 SYGVKD. The chain's CDR3 is CAISTQGNQETQYF. The DNA of the CDR3 is TGTGCCATCAGCACACAGGGAAACCAAGAGACCCAGTACTTC.

V is TRBV7-9 and J is TRBJ2-7; D is undetermined. V was clipped by 0 bases and J by 0 bases, with 6 bases between them. This CDR3 comprises 14 residues. CDR1 is SEHNR, CDR2 FQNEAQ, per germline (reference sequence). The CDR3 spells CASSLAGFSYEQYF. The CDR3 DNA sequence: TGTGCCAGCAGCTTAGCCGGCTTCTCCTACGAGCAGTACTTC.

This chain links TRBV10-2 with TRBJ2-5; 9 bases are shared with TRBD2. From germline, CDR1 is WSHSY and CDR2 SAAADI. The CDR3 has 15 amino acids. The trim removed 5 bases at V and 1 base at J, leaving 5 bases unmatched. CDR3 coding DNA: TGCGCCAGCAGTCTTAGCGGGGGTTTCCAAGAGACCCAGTACTTC. This gives the protein CASSLSGGFQETQYF.

This clone was observed once. The chain uses TRBV6-5 and TRBJ1-1, with no clear D. Trimming pared 0 bases from V and 1 base from J, leaving 3 bases between. Germline values: CDR1 MNHEY, CDR2 SVGAGI. This CDR3 is built from 13 residues. The CDR3 nucleotides are TGTGCCAGCAGTTACTCGACGAACACTGAAGCTTTCTTT. Its protein product is CASSYSTNTEAFF.

The rearrangement links TRBV6-6 to TRBJ2-7; 9 bases fit TRBD1. CDR1 and CDR2 from the germline V gene are MNHNY and SVGAGI (reference sequence). This CDR3 region has 14 residues. J lost 0 bases, V lost 9 bases, and 6 bases had no gene match. The CDR3 here is CASSDRGLSYEQYF. Written as DNA, the CDR3 is TGTGCCAGTTCGGACAGGGGCCTCTCCTACGAGCAGTACTTC.

The genes are TRBV7-2 and TRBJ1-5; tentatively, D is TRBD1 (5 bases). V was pared by 1 base and J by 0 bases, with 7 bases between. Germline lookup yields CDR1 SGHTA and CDR2 FQGNSA. The CDR3 is made up of 15 amino acids. The CDR3 DNA reads as TGTGCCAGCAGCTTAGGGGGGATTAGCAATCAGCCCCAGCATTTT. The encoded protein is CASSLGGISNQPQHF.